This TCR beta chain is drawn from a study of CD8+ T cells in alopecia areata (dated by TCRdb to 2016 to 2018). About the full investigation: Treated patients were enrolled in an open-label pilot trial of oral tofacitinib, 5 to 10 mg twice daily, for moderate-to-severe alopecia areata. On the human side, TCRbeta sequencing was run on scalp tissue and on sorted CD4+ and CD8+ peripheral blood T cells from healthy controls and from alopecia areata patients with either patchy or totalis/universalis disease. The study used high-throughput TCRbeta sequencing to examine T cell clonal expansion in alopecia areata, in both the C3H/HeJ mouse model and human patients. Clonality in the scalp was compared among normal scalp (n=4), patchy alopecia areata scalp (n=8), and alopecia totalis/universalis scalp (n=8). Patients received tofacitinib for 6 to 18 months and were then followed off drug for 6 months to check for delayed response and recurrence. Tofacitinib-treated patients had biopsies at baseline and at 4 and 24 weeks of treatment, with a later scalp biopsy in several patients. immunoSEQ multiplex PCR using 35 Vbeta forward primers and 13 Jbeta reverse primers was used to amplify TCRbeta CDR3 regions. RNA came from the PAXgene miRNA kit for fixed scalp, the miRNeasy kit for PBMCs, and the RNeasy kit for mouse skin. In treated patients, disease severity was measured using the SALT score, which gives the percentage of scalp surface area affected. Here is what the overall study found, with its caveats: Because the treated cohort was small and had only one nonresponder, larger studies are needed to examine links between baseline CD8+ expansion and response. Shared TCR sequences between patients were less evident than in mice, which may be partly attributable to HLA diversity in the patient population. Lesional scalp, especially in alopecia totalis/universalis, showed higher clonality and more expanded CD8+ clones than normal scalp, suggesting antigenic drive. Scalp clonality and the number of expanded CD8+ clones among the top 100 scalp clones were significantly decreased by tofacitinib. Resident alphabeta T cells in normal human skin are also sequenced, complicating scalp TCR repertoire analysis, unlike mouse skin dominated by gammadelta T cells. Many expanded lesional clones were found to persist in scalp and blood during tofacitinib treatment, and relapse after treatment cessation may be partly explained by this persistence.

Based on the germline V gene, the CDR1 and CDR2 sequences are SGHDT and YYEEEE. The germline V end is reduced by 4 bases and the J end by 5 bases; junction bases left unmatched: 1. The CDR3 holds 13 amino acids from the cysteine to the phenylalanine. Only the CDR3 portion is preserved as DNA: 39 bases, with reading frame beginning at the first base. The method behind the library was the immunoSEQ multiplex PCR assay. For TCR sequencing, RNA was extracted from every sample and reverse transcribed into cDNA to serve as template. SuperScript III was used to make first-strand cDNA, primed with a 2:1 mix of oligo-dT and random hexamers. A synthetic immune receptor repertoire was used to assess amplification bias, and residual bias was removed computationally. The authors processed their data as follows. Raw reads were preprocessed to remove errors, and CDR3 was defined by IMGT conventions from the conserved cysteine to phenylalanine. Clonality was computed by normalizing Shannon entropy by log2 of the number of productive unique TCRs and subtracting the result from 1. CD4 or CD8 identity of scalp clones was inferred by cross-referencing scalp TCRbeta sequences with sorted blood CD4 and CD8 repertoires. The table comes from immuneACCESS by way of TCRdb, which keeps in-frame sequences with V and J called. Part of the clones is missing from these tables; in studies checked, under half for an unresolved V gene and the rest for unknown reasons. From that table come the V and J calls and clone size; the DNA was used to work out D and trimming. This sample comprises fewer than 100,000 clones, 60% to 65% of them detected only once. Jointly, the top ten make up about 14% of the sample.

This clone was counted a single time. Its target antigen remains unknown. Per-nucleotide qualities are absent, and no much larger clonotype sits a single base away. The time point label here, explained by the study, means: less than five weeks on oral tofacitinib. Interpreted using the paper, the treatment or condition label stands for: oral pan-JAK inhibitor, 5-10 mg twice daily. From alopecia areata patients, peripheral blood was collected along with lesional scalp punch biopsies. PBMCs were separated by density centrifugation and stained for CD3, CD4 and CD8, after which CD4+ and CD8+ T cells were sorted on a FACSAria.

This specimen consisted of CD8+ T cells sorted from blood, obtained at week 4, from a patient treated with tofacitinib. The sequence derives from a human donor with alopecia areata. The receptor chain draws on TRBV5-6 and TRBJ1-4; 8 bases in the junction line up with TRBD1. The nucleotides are TGTGCCAGCAGCCGGACAGGGAATGAAAAACTGTTTTTT. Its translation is CASSRTGNEKLFF.